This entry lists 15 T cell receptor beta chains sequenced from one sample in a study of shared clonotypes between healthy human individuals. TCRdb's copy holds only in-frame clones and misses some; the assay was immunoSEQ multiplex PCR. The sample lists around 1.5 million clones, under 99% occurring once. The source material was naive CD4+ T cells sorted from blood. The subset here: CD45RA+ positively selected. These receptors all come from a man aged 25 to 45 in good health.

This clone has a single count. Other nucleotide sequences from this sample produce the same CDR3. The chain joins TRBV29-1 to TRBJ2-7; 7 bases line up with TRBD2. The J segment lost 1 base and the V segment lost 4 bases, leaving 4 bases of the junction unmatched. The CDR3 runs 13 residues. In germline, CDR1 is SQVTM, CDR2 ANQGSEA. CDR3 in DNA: TGCAGCGTTGTCAGCGGGATTTCCTACGAGCAGTACTTC. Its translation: CSVVSGISYEQYF.

The CDR3 is CASSLPGLAGSRETQYF. The DNA of the CDR3 is TGCGCCAGCAGCTTGCCCGGACTAGCGGGATCCCGGGAGACCCAGTACTTC. The chain joins TRBV5-1 to TRBJ2-5; 12 bases are shared with TRBD2. The CDR3 sequence is 17 residues long. V gave up 1 base and J gave up 5 bases; unmatched junction bases: 9. CDR1 and CDR2 (germline): SGHRS, YFSETQ.

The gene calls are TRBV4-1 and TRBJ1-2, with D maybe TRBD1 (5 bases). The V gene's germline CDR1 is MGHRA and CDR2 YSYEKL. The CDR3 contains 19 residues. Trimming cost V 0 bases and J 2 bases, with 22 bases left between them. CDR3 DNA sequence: TGCGCCAGCAGCCAAGATTTATCAAGTTTCGGAGGGGTGAACTATGGCTACACCTTC. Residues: CASSQDLSSFGGVNYGYTF.

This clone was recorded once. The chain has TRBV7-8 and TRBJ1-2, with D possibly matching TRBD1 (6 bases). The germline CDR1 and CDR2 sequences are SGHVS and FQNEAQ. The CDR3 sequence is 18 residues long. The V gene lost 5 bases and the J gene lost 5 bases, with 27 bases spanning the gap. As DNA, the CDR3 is TGTGCCAGCAGCGCGCCCGGGGACACCTTCCCGGGGAATTATGGCTACACCTTC. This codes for CASSAPGDTFPGNYGYTF.

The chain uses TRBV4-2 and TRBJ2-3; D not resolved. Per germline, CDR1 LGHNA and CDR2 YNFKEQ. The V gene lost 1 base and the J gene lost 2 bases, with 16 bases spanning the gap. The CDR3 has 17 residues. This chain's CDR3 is CASSQVDFRSPTDTQYF. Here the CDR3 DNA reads TGTGCCAGCAGCCAAGTAGACTTCCGATCGCCCACAGATACGCAGTATTTT.

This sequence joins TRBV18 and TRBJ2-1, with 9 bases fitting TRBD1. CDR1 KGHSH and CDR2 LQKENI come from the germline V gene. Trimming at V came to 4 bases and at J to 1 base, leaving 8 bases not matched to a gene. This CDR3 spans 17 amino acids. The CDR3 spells CASSLNRDRASYNEQFF. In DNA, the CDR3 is TGTGCCAGCTCACTTAACCGGGACAGGGCATCCTACAATGAGCAGTTCTTC.

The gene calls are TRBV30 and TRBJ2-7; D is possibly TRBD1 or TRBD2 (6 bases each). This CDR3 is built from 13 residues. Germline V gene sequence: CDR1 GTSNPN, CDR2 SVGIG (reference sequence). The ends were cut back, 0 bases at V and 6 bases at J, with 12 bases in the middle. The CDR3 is CAWSVGGLREQYF. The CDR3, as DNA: TGTGCCTGGAGTGTAGGGGGGCTACGCGAGCAGTACTTC. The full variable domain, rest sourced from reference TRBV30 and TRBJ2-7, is SQTIHQWPATLVQPVGSPLSLECTVEGTSNPNLYWYRQAAGRGLQLLFYSVGIGQISSEVPQNLSASRPQDRQFILSSKKLLLSDSGFYLCAWSVGGLREQYFGPGTRLTVT.

The CDR3 nucleotides read TGCGCCAGCAGCCAGAGCTCCTACGAGCAGTACTTC. The encoded protein is CASSQSSYEQYF. This chain links TRBV5-1 with TRBJ2-7, with D uncertain. This CDR3 has 12 residues. Trimming took off 4 bases at V and 0 bases at J, with 5 bases between the two ends. Looked up from germline, CDR1 is SGHRS and CDR2 is YFSETQ.

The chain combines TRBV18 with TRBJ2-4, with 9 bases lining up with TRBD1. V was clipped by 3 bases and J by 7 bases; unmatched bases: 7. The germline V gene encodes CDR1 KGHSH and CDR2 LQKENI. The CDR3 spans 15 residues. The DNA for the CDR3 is TGTGCCAGCTCACCCGGACAGGGGACCGGGAACATTCAGTACTTC. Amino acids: CASSPGQGTGNIQYF.

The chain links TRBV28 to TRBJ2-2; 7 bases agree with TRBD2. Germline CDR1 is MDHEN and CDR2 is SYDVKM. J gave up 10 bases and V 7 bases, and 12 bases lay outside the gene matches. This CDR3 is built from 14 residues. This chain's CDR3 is CASTSPGGRLELFF. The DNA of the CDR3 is TGTGCCAGCACCAGCCCCGGGGGGAGGTTGGAGCTGTTTTTT.

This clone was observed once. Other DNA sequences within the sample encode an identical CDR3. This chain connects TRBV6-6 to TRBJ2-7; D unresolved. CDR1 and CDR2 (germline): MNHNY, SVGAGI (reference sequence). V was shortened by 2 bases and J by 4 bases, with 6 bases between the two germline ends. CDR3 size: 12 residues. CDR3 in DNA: TGTGCCAGCAGTTACACAACATACGAGCAGTACTTC. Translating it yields CASSYTTYEQYF.

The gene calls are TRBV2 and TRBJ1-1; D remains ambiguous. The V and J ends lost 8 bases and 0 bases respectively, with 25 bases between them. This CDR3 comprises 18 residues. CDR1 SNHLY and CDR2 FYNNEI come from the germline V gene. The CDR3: CASWSTLLTGRMNTEAFF. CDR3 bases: TGTGCCAGCTGGTCCACGCTACTGACCGGGCGCATGAACACTGAAGCTTTCTTT.

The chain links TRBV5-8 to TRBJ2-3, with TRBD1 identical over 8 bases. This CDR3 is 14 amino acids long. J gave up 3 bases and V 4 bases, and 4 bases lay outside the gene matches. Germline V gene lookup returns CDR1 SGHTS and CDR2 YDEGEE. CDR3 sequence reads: CASSGHRGTDTQYF. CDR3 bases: TGTGCCAGCAGCGGACACAGGGGGACAGATACGCAGTATTTT. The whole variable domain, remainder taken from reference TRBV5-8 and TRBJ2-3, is EAGVTQSPTHLIKTRGQQATLRCSPISGHTSVYWYQQALGLGLQFLLWYDEGEERNRGNFPPRFSGRQFPNYSSELNVNALELEDSALYLCASSGHRGTDTQYFGPGTRLTVL.

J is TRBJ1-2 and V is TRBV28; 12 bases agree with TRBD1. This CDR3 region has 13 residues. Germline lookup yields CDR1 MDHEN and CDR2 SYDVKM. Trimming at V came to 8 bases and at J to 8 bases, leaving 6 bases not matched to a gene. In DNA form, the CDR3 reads TGTGCCAGCGTCATCGGGACAGGGGGCGGCTACACCTTC. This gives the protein CASVIGTGGGYTF.

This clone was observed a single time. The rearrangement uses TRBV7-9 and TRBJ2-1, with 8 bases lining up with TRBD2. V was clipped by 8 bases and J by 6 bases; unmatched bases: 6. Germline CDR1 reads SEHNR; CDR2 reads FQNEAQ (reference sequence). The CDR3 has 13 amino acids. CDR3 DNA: TGTGCCAGCGTGCGGGAGGTTGTCAATGAGCAGTTCTTC. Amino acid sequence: CASVREVVNEQFF.